This TCR beta chain came from a study of OX40 agonist ivuxolimab in advanced cancers. The germline V and J ends were trimmed by 0 bases and 2 bases, with 10 bases remaining between them. This CDR3 is 15 amino acids long. Germline lookup yields CDR1 SGHRS and CDR2 YFSETQ. Method: immunoSEQ multiplex PCR; TCRdb's copy keeps in-frame clones and lacks some. Of over 45,000 clones listed, around 84% are singletons. V gene TRBV5-1 combines with J gene TRBJ2-3, with D maybe TRBD1 (5 bases). This sequence originates from an adult with an advanced solid tumor such as melanoma, head and neck, liver or kidney cancer. The input for sequencing was CD4+ or CD8+ T cells sorted from blood, taken in a trial of the OX40 agonist ivuxolimab. The CDR3 nucleotides read TGCGCCAGCAGCTTGGAGACAGTCACCACAGATACGCAGTATTTT. Its translation is CASSLETVTTDTQYF.